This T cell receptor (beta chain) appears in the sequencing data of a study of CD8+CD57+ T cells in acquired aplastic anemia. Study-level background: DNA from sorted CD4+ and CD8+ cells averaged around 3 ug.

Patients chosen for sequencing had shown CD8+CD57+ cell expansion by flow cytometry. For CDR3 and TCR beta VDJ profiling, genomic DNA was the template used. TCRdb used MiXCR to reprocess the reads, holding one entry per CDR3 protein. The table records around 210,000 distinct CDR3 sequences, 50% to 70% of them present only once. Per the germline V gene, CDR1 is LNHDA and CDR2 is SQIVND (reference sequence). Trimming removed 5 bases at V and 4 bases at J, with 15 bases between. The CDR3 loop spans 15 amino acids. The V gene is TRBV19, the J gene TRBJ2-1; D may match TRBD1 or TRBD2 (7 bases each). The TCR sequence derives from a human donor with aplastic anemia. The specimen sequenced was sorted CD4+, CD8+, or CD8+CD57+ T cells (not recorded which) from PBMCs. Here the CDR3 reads CASSPREGAYNEQFF. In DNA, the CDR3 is TGTGCCAGTAGTCCTAGGGAGGGGGCTTACAATGAGCAGTTCTTC.